This T cell receptor beta chain was profiled in a study of cytomegalovirus exposure and HLA in healthy donors. About the research overall: The Caucasian-associated ancestry cluster contained around four fifths of the approximately 390 genotyped donors. Regarding the study as a whole: Donors belonging to an Asian-associated ancestry cluster reportedly showed fewer N-insertions in productive TCRs than the 666-donor mean, according to what a later analysis found. The study put 150 or so TCR beta chains on its list as cytomegalovirus-associated.

The CDR3 spans 15 residues. The V gene's germline CDR1 is LNHNV and CDR2 YYDKDF (reference sequence). V lost 1 base, J lost 9 bases, and 9 bases stayed unmatched. In the PCR, 60 Vbeta and 13 Jbeta primers were used. Generated by immunoSEQ multiplex PCR, the TCRdb table keeps only in-frame clones and is missing some. The sample includes about 250,000 clones, about 80% of them seen just once. Remarks on this clone: Its antigen remains unknown.

The J gene is TRBJ2-7, the V gene TRBV15; TRBD1 agrees at 10 bases. The TCR sequence derives from a girl aged 2 to 10 in good health and CMV-seronegative. The sequenced sample was PBMCs. The CDR3 protein is CATSRGQGAHRGQYF. In DNA form, the CDR3 reads TGTGCCACCAGCAGAGGACAGGGGGCTCACCGAGGGCAGTACTTC.